This entry lists 7 T cell receptor beta chains sequenced from one sample in a study of blood T cell repertoires in COVID-19. TCRdb's copy holds only in-frame clones and misses some; the assay was immunoSEQ multiplex PCR. The sample records some 75,000 clones, 80% to 90% being singletons. Sequenced sample: peripheral blood. These receptors all come from a man aged 55 to 70 with acute or convalescent COVID-19.

This clone was seen once. The chain is built from TRBV2 and TRBJ1-2; D gene uncertain. Germline V lookup: CDR1 SNHLY, CDR2 FYNNEI. The CDR3 loop spans 14 amino acids. Trimming stripped 6 bases from V and 4 bases from J, with 15 bases between. DNA for the CDR3: TGTGCCAGCAGGACCGATGGGGAGATCTATGGCTACACCTTC. Translating gives CASRTDGEIYGYTF.

V usage is TRBV5-5 and J usage is TRBJ2-3; TRBD2 agrees at 8 bases. The CDR3 sequence is 17 residues long. Germline lookup yields CDR1 SGHKS and CDR2 YYEKEE (reference sequence). J lost 2 bases, V lost 3 bases, and 11 bases had no gene match. The CDR3 spells CASSSWVVAGITDTQYF. The CDR3, as DNA: TGTGCCAGCAGCTCCTGGGTGGTAGCGGGGATCACAGATACGCAGTATTTT.

V gene TRBV5-1 combines with J gene TRBJ1-1; D is unclear. CDR3 length: 14 amino acids. The germline gives CDR1 SGHRS, CDR2 YFSETQ. V dropped 0 bases and J dropped 0 bases, with 6 bases sitting between them. The CDR3 DNA sequence: TGCGCCAGCAGCTTGGTCGACATGAACACTGAAGCTTTCTTT. Translated: CASSLVDMNTEAFF.

This clone has only one observation. J is TRBJ1-2 and V is TRBV3-1 (or the pseudogene TRBV3-2); a weak D match, TRBD1 (5 bases). Germline V gene data show CDR1 as LGHDT and CDR2 as YNNKEL (reference sequence). V dropped 5 bases and J dropped 3 bases, with 13 bases sitting between them. The CDR3 is made up of 14 amino acids. The DNA for the CDR3 is TGTGCCAGCAGCAAAAGGGCGACAGACTATGGCTACACCTTC. Its translation is CASSKRATDYGYTF.

This clone has a single count. The chain uses TRBV30 and TRBJ2-1; TRBD2 is a possible D gene (7 bases). V shed 3 bases and J shed 7 bases, with 13 bases lying between them. The CDR3 sequence is 13 residues long. Germline V CDR1 and CDR2: GTSNPN, SVGIG (reference sequence). DNA of the CDR3: TGTGCCTGGAGATGGGGGGGCCGAAATGAGCAGTTCTTC. Its translation: CAWRWGGRNEQFF.

This sequence joins TRBV12-5 and TRBJ2-3, with 8 bases matching TRBD2. The CDR3 consists of 17 residues. The V gene's germline CDR1 is LGHNT and CDR2 FRNRAP. With V trimmed by 1 base and J by 4 bases, 10 bases remained unmatched. The DNA for the CDR3 is TGTGCTAGTGGTTTGGGCCCCGGACTAGCCCTCCCAGATACGCAGTATTTT. Its protein product is CASGLGPGLALPDTQYF.

V usage is TRBV6-1 and J usage is TRBJ1-5; D is unresolved. The CDR3 is 13 residues long. Germline V gene data show CDR1 as MNHNS and CDR2 as SASEGT. Trimming pared 1 base from V and 7 bases from J, leaving 8 bases between. The CDR3, as DNA: TGTGCCAGCAGTGAAGAAGTTCGGCAGCCCCAGCATTTT. Amino acid sequence: CASSEEVRQPQHF.